This is a list of T cell receptor beta chains from one sample in a study of OX40 agonist ivuxolimab in advanced cancers. The repertoire was sequenced with immunoSEQ multiplex PCR; TCRdb's copy has only in-frame clones and lacks some. The sample lists around 60,000 clones, about nine tenths seen once, with roughly 0.7% in the top ten. The input for sequencing was CD4+ or CD8+ T cells sorted from blood, taken in a trial of the OX40 agonist ivuxolimab. These receptors were obtained from an adult with an advanced solid tumor such as melanoma, head and neck, liver or kidney cancer. The CDR3 runs from the conserved cysteine through the conserved F or W. A D gene is named only where the DNA matches it firmly. Rows may omit the clone size; those that give it use once, few, many or a size class.

TRBV30	-	-	TRBJ1-4	TGTGCCTGGGAGGGGAAATCTACAACTAATGAAAAACTGTTTTTT	CAWEGKSTTNEKLFF
TRBV11-2	-	-	TRBJ2-5	TGTGCCAGCAGCTCGAGGACGCTGCAAGAGACCCAGTACTTC	CASSSRTLQETQYF
TRBV30	-	-	TRBJ2-1	TGTGCCTGGAGTGTACTCTTCCCCAGCCAGCCGAAGCAGTTCTTC	CAWSVLFPSQPKQFF
TRBV4-1	-	-	TRBJ2-2	TGCGCCAGCAGCCCCAGCGGGTACACCGGGGAGCTGTTTTTT	CASSPSGYTGELFF
TRBV19	-	-	TRBJ1-5	TGTGCCAGTATCCCCCAGGGTAGGGGGAATCAGCCCCAGCATTTT	CASIPQGRGNQPQHF
TRBV6-5	-	-	TRBJ1-1	TGTGCCAGCAGTTACTCCCCTTGGGGCACTGAAGCTTTCTTT	CASSYSPWGTEAFF
TRBV20-1	-	once	TRBJ1-4	TGCAGTGCTAGCGTTCCGGGACGGCTGTTTTTT	CSASVPGRLFF
TRBV9	-	-	TRBJ2-7	TGTGCCAGCAGCCCAATGGGTGAAGTCGACCACGAGCAGTACTTC	CASSPMGEVDHEQYF
TRBV27	-	once	TRBJ2-7	TGTGCCAGCAGTAACCGCCGGGACGGTACCTACGAGCAGTACTTC	CASSNRRDGTYEQYF
TRBV27	TRBD2	-	TRBJ2-1	TGTGCCAGCAGGGAGACTAGCGGGAGGATCAATGAGCAGTTCTTC	CASRETSGRINEQFF
TRBV6-5	-	-	TRBJ2-4	TGTGCCAGCAGTTTACAGGGACCGCAGTACTTC	CASSLQGPQYF
TRBV28	-	once	TRBJ2-2	TGTGCCAGCACTTTGGGGCCCCCGAACACCGGGGAGCTGTTTTTT	CASTLGPPNTGELFF
TRBV19	TRBD2	-	TRBJ2-3	TGTGCCAGTAGTATGGGGGAGGGGATCACAGATACGCAGTATTTT	CASSMGEGITDTQYF
TRBV5-1	-	-	TRBJ2-3	TGCGCCAGCAGCCAGGAAAGTGCAGATACGCAGTATTTT	CASSQESADTQYF
TRBV28	-	-	TRBJ2-3	TGTGCCAGCAGGGGGAGCGGTTTGGATACGCAGTATTTT	CASRGSGLDTQYF
TRBV5-1	-	-	TRBJ2-1	TGCGCCAGCAGCCCTCTAGGGGCCGAAAATGAGCAGTTCTTC	CASSPLGAENEQFF
TRBV18	-	-	TRBJ2-7	TGTGCCAGCTCAAGAGGAGGGAGATCCTACGAGCAGTACTTC	CASSRGGRSYEQYF
TRBV5-1	-	few	TRBJ2-3	TGCGCCAGCTCGCGGGCCGGCACAGATACGCAGTATTTT	CASSRAGTDTQYF
TRBV19	-	-	TRBJ1-6	TGTGCCAGTAGTACCGACAGGAGCTCCTATAATTCACCCCTCCACTTT	CASSTDRSSYNSPLHF
TRBV5-1	-	medium-sized	TRBJ1-3	TGCGCCAGCAGCTTGTCGACGGGCACCCGGGCTGGAAACACCATATATTTT	CASSLSTGTRAGNTIYF
TRBV28	TRBD2	-	TRBJ2-1	TGTGCCAGCAGTTCTCGAAAGCGGGAGTTCGCCTACAATGAGCAGTTCTTC	CASSSRKREFAYNEQFF
TRBV2	TRBD1	once	TRBJ1-1	TGTGCCAGCAGTCTACAGGGGGCGGGGGACACTGAAGCTTTCTTT	CASSLQGAGDTEAFF
TRBV7-3	-	-	TRBJ2-3	TGTGCCAGCAGCTTAAGACCAGAGGCAGATACGCAGTATTTT	CASSLRPEADTQYF
TRBV2	-	once	TRBJ2-5	TGTGCCAGCAGTGAGGCCAGGCTTCAAGAGACCCAGTACTTC	CASSEARLQETQYF
TRBV6-1	TRBD2	few	TRBJ2-7	TGTGCCAGCAGTTTCTCCGGGACTAGCGGCGAGCAGTACTTC	CASSFSGTSGEQYF
TRBV11-2	-	-	TRBJ2-7	TGTGCCAGCAGCTTAGAGGGTGGGGTTACGTACTTC	CASSLEGGVTYF
TRBV7-9	TRBD2	few	TRBJ2-3	TGTGCCAGCAGCTTGGGCGGGAGGGCGGCAGATACGCAGTATTTT	CASSLGGRAADTQYF
TRBV10-3	-	-	TRBJ1-4	TGTGCCATCAGTGAGTCTTCTGAAGTTAGAAAACTGTTTTTT	CAISESSEVRKLFF
TRBV6-1	-	few	TRBJ2-1	TGTGCCAGCAGGGGTGGCAGCAACAATGAGCAGTTCTTC	CASRGGSNNEQFF
TRBV28	TRBD1	-	TRBJ2-1	TGTGCCAGCAGTTCCGGGACAGGGAGTGGGCGTAAGCAGTTCTTC	CASSSGTGSGRKQFF
TRBV30	-	-	TRBJ2-5	TGTGCCTGGAGTGTTAAGGAATTAGCGGTCCAAGAGACCCAGTACTTC	CAWSVKELAVQETQYF
TRBV19	-	few	TRBJ1-2	TGTGCCAGTAGCTGGGCGGGGGGGAATCCCCGTGGCTACACCTTC	CASSWAGGNPRGYTF
TRBV5-6	-	-	TRBJ2-7	TGTGCCAGCAGCCACTCGGGGGTAGGGCAGTACTTC	CASSHSGVGQYF
TRBV30	-	-	TRBJ2-3	TGTGCCTGGAGCTTAAAGAGGGATACGCAGTATTTT	CAWSLKRDTQYF
TRBV10-2	TRBD2	-	TRBJ2-1	TGCGCCAGCAGCGAAGGACTAGCGGGAGAGGAGCAGTTCTTC	CASSEGLAGEEQFF
TRBV7-9	-	-	TRBJ2-7	TGTGCCAGCAGCTTAGTTCCGCAGGGGGGCCACGAGCAGTACTTC	CASSLVPQGGHEQYF
TRBV11-2	-	-	TRBJ2-1	TGTGCCAGCAGCTTAGGGAGCAACAATGAGCAGTTCTTC	CASSLGSNNEQFF
TRBV10-3	TRBD1	-	TRBJ2-7	TGTGCCATCAGTGAGAAAGGGGGCCTTTCCTACGAGCAGTACTTC	CAISEKGGLSYEQYF
TRBV11-2	-	-	TRBJ2-3	TGTGCCAGCAGTTCGGTCGGGACCCGAACGGCAGATACGCAGTATTTT	CASSSVGTRTADTQYF
TRBV5-1	TRBD1	-	TRBJ2-1	TGCGCCAGCAGCCCTTCCGGGACAGGGGGCCGGGAGCAGTTCTTC	CASSPSGTGGREQFF
TRBV6-5	TRBD1	-	TRBJ2-7	TGTGCCAGCAGTTACTCCGGGACAGGGCCGTACGAGCAGTACTTC	CASSYSGTGPYEQYF
TRBV5-4	-	-	TRBJ2-6	TGTGCCAGCAGTCAAGACTCTGGGGCCAACGTCCTGACTTTC	CASSQDSGANVLTF
TRBV6-5	-	-	TRBJ2-2	TGTGCCAGCAGTTTTGGGCGGTCACCGAACACCGGGGAGCTGTTTTTT	CASSFGRSPNTGELFF
TRBV10-2	-	-	TRBJ2-7	TGCGCCAGCAGTGGCAGCTGGCAGACTAGCTCCTACGAGCAGTACTTC	CASSGSWQTSSYEQYF
TRBV30	-	-	TRBJ1-3	TGTGCCTGGAGTGGAGGAGGGAGCTCTGGAAACACCATATATTTT	CAWSGGGSSGNTIYF
TRBV6-6	-	-	TRBJ1-1	TGTGCCAGCAGTTTCTCTGGGGTGAACACTGAAGCTTTCTTT	CASSFSGVNTEAFF
TRBV5-1	TRBD2	-	TRBJ2-7	TGCGCCAGCAGCTTCTTGGGAGGGACCTACGAGCAGTACTTC	CASSFLGGTYEQYF
TRBV19	-	-	TRBJ2-2	TGTGCCAGTAGTAGGTGGCCACCCGGGGAGCTGTTTTTT	CASSRWPPGELFF
TRBV6-1	-	-	TRBJ1-2	TGTGCCAGCAACCTGCCCCAGCGGTCTTACTATGGCTACACCTTC	CASNLPQRSYYGYTF